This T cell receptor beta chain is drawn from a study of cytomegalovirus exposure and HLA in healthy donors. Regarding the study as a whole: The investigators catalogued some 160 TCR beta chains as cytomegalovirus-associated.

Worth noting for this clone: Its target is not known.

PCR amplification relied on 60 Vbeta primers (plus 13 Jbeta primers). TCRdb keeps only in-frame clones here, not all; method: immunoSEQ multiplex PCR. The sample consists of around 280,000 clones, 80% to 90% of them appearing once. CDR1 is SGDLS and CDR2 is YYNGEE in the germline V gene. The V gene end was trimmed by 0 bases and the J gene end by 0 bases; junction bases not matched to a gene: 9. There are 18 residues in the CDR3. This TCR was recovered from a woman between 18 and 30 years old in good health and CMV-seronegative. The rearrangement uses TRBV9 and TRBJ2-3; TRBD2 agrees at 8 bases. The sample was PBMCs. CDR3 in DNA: TGTGCCAGCAGCGTAGAAGGGCGGGGGACTAGGAGCACAGATACGCAGTATTTT. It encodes CASSVEGRGTRSTDTQYF.